Listed here are 9 T cell receptor beta chains from one sample, sequenced in a study of T cells in Graves' hyperthyroidism and ophthalmopathy. There were TCR beta CDR3 regions amplified from RNA transcripts. The HTBI set primed first-round TCR CDR3 RT-PCR. TCRdb called the multiplex PCR reads again in MiXCR, with one record for every CDR3 protein. This table has 450,000 to 650,000 distinct CDR3 sequences, around 20% appearing once. Sequencing was performed on blood. Source of these receptors: a man between 18 and 29 years old with Graves' hyperthyroidism.

This clonotype was seen a few times. V is TRBV27 and J is TRBJ1-5, with TRBD1 as a possible D gene (5 bases). The ends were cut back, 3 bases at V and 5 bases at J, with 11 bases in the middle. The CDR3 totals 14 residues. Germline V CDR1 and CDR2: MNHEY, SMNVEV (reference sequence). The CDR3 spells CASSFGAGDQPQHF. In nucleotides, the CDR3 is TGTGCCAGCAGTTTCGGGGCAGGTGATCAGCCCCAGCATTTT.

There are a few counts of this clonotype. The chain's CDR3 is CASGPTGGDYSNQPQHF. DNA for the CDR3: TGTGCCAGCGGACCCACAGGGGGCGATTATAGCAATCAGCCCCAGCATTTT. This sequence joins TRBV28 and TRBJ1-5; TRBD1 aligns across 9 bases. Germline assignment: CDR1 MDHEN and CDR2 SYDVKM. CDR3 size: 17 residues. V shed 8 bases and J 0 bases; nucleotides not matched to a gene: 11.

The chain carries TRBV28 and TRBJ2-5, with a weak D call TRBD1 (6 bases). Germline-derived CDR1 and CDR2 are MDHEN and SYDVKM. With 6 bases removed from V and 13 bases from J, the gap between germline ends came to 24 bases. The CDR3 has 14 residues. CDR3: CASSPVMGHPTGYF. The CDR3 coding sequence is TGTGCCAGCAGCCCGGTTATGGGACACCCCACGGGGTACTTC.

This clonotype was found many times. The chain joins TRBV29-1 to TRBJ1-1; unclear D gene. Trimming took off 2 bases at V and 1 base at J, with 17 bases between the two ends. Germline assignment: CDR1 SQVTM and CDR2 ANQGSEA. This CDR3 has 16 residues. CDR3 nucleotides: TGCAGCGTTGAACCTCAGGCATGGAGGGAGAACACTGAAGCTTTCTTT. This codes for CSVEPQAWRENTEAFF.

This clonotype has at least ten counts. The rearrangement uses TRBV5-1 and TRBJ2-7, with D uncertain. The CDR3 is 15 residues long. The germline CDR1 and CDR2 sequences are SGHRS and YFSETQ. V lost 0 bases, J lost 4 bases, and 14 bases lay in between. The CDR3 sequence: CASSLAEAAYYEQYF. The CDR3 coding sequence is TGCGCCAGCAGCTTGGCAGAGGCTGCCTATTACGAGCAGTACTTC.

The chain employs TRBV6-2 or TRBV6-3 and TRBJ2-2; 8 positions match TRBD1. CDR1 and CDR2 (germline): MNHEY, SVGEGT. The V gene end was trimmed by 5 bases and the J gene end by 6 bases; junction bases not matched to a gene: 17. The CDR3 totals 18 residues. CDR3: CASSPWTGSTSIPGELFF. In DNA, the CDR3 is TGTGCCAGCAGTCCTTGGACAGGGAGTACGTCCATACCCGGGGAGCTGTTTTTT.

In the case of this clonotype: A junction boundary mismatches the germline segment, possibly from a read error. This sequence joins TRBV7-2 and TRBJ2-5, with TRBD1 identical over 8 bases. The CDR3 extends over 14 amino acids. Germline CDR1 and CDR2: SGHTA and FQGNSA. The CDR3 spells CASSPHGTGETKYF. In DNA form, the CDR3 reads TGTGCCAGCAGCCCGCACGGGACAGGAGAGACCAAGTACTTC.

This clonotype was observed at least ten times. V gene TRBV6-1 combines with J gene TRBJ2-7; the D gene is possibly TRBD1 (6 bases). Trimming cost V 6 bases and J 0 bases, with 15 bases left between them. From germline, CDR1 is MNHNS and CDR2 SASEGT. CDR3 length: 15 residues. The CDR3 region is CASSEGTHSSYEQYF. The CDR3 bases are TGTGCCAGCAGCGAGGGGACACACAGCTCCTACGAGCAGTACTTC.

This clonotype was counted between two and nine times. A much larger clone differs by one base, so this may be a read error. V gene TRBV19 combines with J gene TRBJ1-1; D is uncertain. V was cut by 1 base and J by 6 bases, with 9 bases left in between. Per the germline V gene, CDR1 is LNHDA and CDR2 is SQIVND (reference sequence). CDR3 length equals 13 residues. The CDR3 loop is CASSIGFNAEAFF. CDR3 sequence (DNA): TGTGCCAGTAGTATAGGGTTCAACGCTGAAGCTTTCTTT.